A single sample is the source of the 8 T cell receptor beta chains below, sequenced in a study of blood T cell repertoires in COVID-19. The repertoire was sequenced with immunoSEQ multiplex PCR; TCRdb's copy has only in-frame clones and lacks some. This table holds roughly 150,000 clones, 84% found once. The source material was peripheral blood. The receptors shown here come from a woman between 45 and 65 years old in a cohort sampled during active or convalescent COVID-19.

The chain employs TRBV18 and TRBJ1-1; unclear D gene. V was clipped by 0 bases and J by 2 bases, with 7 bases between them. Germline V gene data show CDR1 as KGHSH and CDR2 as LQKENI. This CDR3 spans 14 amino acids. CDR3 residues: CASSPPAINTEAFF. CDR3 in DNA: TGTGCCAGCTCACCACCAGCGATTAACACTGAAGCTTTCTTT.

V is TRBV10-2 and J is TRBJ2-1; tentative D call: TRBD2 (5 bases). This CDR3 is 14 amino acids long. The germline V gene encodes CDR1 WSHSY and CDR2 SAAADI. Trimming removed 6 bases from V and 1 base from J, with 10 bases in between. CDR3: CASRARGSYNEQFF. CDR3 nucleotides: TGCGCCAGCAGGGCACGGGGATCCTACAATGAGCAGTTCTTC.

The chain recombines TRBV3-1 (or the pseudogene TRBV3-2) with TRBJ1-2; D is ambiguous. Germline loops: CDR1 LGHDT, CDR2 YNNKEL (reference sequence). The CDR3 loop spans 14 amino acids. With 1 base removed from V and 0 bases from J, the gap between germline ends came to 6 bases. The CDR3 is CASSQGSTNYGYTF. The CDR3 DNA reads TGTGCCAGCAGCCAAGGTAGCACTAACTATGGCTACACCTTC.

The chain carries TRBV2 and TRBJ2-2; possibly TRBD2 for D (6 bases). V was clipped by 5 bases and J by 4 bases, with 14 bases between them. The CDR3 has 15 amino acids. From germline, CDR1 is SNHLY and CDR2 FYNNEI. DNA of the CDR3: TGTGCCAGCAGTCTTAGCGGCAGCCTCACCGGGGAGCTGTTTTTT. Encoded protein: CASSLSGSLTGELFF.

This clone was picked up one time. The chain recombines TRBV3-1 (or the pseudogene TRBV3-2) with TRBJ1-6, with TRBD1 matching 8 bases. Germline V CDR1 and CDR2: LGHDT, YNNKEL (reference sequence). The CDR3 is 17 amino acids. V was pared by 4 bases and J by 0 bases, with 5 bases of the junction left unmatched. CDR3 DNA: TGTGCCAGCAGCCCTGGGGACAGGAGCTCCTATAATTCACCCCTCCACTTT. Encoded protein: CASSPGDRSSYNSPLHF.

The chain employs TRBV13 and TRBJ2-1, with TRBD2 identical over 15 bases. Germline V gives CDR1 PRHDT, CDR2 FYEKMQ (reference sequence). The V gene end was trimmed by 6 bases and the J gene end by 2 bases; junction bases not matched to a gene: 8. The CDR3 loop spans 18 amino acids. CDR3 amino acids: CASRDRTSGGAPYNEQFF. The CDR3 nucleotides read TGTGCCAGCAGGGATAGGACTAGCGGGGGGGCCCCCTACAATGAGCAGTTCTTC.

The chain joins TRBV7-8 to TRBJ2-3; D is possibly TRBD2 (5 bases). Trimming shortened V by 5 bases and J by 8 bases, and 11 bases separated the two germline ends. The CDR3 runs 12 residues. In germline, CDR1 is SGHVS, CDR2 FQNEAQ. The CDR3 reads CASSPEGGTQYF. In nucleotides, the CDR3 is TGTGCCAGCAGCCCAGAGGGTGGTACGCAGTATTTT.

CDR3 residues: CASSFSREREQYF. The CDR3 DNA is TGTGCCAGCAGCTTTTCGCGGGAGAGGGAGCAGTACTTC. This rearrangement joins TRBV7-8 to TRBJ2-7; the match to TRBD2 covers 7 bases. V was pared by 3 bases and J by 7 bases, with 6 bases of the junction left unmatched. This CDR3 contains 13 residues. The germline CDR1 and CDR2 sequences are SGHVS and FQNEAQ.